This T cell receptor (beta chain) was sequenced for a study of blood T cell repertoires in COVID-19. At the level of the study: There were acute and convalescent COVID-19 samples, and they came from the United States, Italy and Spain. T cells, B-cell-depleted T cells, or PBMCs supplied cDNA or gDNA.

The CDR3 is 14 residues long. Germline V gene lookup returns CDR1 LNHDA and CDR2 SQIVND (reference sequence). V gave up 4 bases and J gave up 3 bases, with 12 bases separating them. Seattle enrolled patients during active infection and tracked them longitudinally. As originally analysed: Estimation of nucleated cell counts relied on the amplification of reference gene primers. Profiled with immunoSEQ multiplex PCR; TCRdb holds only in-frame clones, not every one. V and J calls and clone size are given by that table; D and trimming were obtained from the DNA. The top ten clones hold over 9% of a sample with roughly 280,000 clones, about nine tenths of them seen once.

Sequencing was carried out using peripheral blood. The sequence was obtained from a woman between 25 and 40 years old with COVID-19, enrolled during active disease. The chain links TRBV19 to TRBJ1-2, with D perhaps matching TRBD1 (6 bases). CDR3 sequence: CASSTGQTHYGYTF. For the CDR3, the DNA is TGTGCCAGTAGTACCGGACAGACTCACTATGGCTACACCTTC. Full variable domain (remainder filled in from reference TRBV19 and TRBJ1-2): DGGITQSPKYLFRKEGQNVTLSCEQNLNHDAMYWYRQDPGQGLRLIYYSQIVNDFQKGDIAEGYSVSREKKESFPLTVTSAQKNPTAFYLCASSTGQTHYGYTFGSGTRLTVV.